The rows below give T cell receptor beta chains drawn from one sample of a study of shared clonotypes between healthy human individuals. Data came from immunoSEQ multiplex PCR; TCRdb stores just in-frame clones and leaves some out. The profile shows about 1.5 million clones, approximately 98% of them singletons. The sample consisted of naive CD4+ T cells sorted from blood. Every receptor here comes from a man aged 25-45 years in good health. CDR3s include the opening cysteine and the closing phenylalanine or tryptophan. The D gene is left open where the match is weak. The size entry is marked missing in some rows and otherwise reads once, few, many or a size class.

V gene	J gene	clone size	D gene	CDR3 protein	CDR3 DNA
TRBV2	TRBJ1-1	-	-	CASQTDGNTEAFF	TGTGCCAGCCAAACGGACGGGAACACTGAAGCTTTCTTT
TRBV7-9	TRBJ2-7	once	-	CASSPFAGVDPSSYEQYF	TGTGCCAGCAGCCCTTTCGCCGGAGTCGACCCAAGCTCCTACGAGCAGTACTTC
TRBV7-9	TRBJ2-7	-	-	CASTKLGPVSYEQYF	TGTGCCAGCACCAAATTGGGCCCCGTCTCCTACGAGCAGTACTTC
TRBV14	TRBJ2-7	-	-	CASSQVGVGRYEQYF	TGTGCCAGCAGCCAAGTTGGCGTGGGAAGATACGAGCAGTACTTC
TRBV19	TRBJ2-5	-	-	CASNPTSSSGETQYF	TGTGCCAGTAATCCCACTAGCTCCTCCGGGGAGACCCAGTACTTC
TRBV27	TRBJ2-2	-	TRBD2	CASRILGTSGMGGELFF	TGTGCCAGCAGAATATTAGGGACTAGCGGGATGGGCGGGGAGCTGTTTTTT
TRBV4-2	TRBJ1-5	-	-	CASSQDRSREHQPQHF	TGTGCCAGCAGCCAAGATCGGAGCAGGGAACATCAGCCCCAGCATTTT
TRBV28	TRBJ1-5	-	TRBD1	CASSDRASSNQPQHF	TGTGCCAGCAGTGACAGGGCTTCTAGCAATCAGCCCCAGCATTTT
TRBV4-1	TRBJ1-5	-	TRBD1	CASSRITGTGDQPQHF	TGCGCCAGCAGCCGAATAACCGGGACAGGGGATCAGCCCCAGCATTTT
TRBV13	TRBJ1-2	-	-	CASSFFLQNGYTF	TGTGCCAGCAGCTTTTTCCTGCAGAATGGCTACACCTTC
TRBV23-1	TRBJ1-5	-	-	CASSQFRSNQPQHF	TGCGCCAGCAGTCAATTCCGCAGCAATCAGCCCCAGCATTTT
TRBV5-4	TRBJ2-7	-	-	CASSPHTGFVSYEQYF	TGTGCCAGCAGTCCCCATACAGGTTTTGTATCCTACGAGCAGTACTTC
TRBV28	TRBJ1-4	-	TRBD1	CASSLYPDRGGGEKLFF	TGTGCCAGCAGTTTATACCCCGACAGGGGAGGCGGTGAAAAACTGTTTTTT